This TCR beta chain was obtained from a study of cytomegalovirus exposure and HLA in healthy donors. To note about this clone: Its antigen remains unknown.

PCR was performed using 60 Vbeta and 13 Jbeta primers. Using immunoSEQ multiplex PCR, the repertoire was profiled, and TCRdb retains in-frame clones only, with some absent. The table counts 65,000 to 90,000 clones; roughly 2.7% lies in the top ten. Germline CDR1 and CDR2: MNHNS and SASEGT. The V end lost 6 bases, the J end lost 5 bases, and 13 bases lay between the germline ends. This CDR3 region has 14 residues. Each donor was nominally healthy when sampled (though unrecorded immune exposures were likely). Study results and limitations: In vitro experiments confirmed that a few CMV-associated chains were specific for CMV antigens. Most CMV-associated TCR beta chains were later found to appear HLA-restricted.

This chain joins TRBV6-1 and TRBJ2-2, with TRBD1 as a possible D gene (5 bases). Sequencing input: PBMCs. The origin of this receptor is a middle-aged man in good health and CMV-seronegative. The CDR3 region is CASSPLAGTGELFF. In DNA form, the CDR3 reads TGTGCCAGCAGCCCCTTGGCAGGGACCGGGGAGCTGTTTTTT.